The 29 T cell receptor beta chains presented below share a single source sample, sequenced in a study of T cells in localized non-small cell lung cancer. Profiling relied on immunoSEQ multiplex PCR, and the TCRdb table lists in-frame clones only, not all of them. This repertoire shows 31,000 or so clones, 85% to 90% found once; its top ten account for less than 3%. Sequenced material: peripheral blood, taken before any cancer treatment. These receptors were collected from a female donor older than 55 with stage I lung adenocarcinoma.

The V gene is TRBV19, the J gene TRBJ1-5; D call uncertain. The V end was cut by 1 base, the J end by 4 bases, with 8 bases between. CDR3 size: 14 residues. CDR1 and CDR2 from the germline V gene are LNHDA and SQIVND (reference sequence). CDR3 in DNA: TGTGCCAGTAGTATAGCCAGTATGAATCAGCCCCAGCATTTT. Its translation is CASSIASMNQPQHF. Looking up the rest from reference TRBV19 and TRBJ1-5 gives the full variable domain: DGGITQSPKYLFRKEGQNVTLSCEQNLNHDAMYWYRQDPGQGLRLIYYSQIVNDFQKGDIAEGYSVSREKKESFPLTVTSAQKNPTAFYLCASSIASMNQPQHFGDGTRLSIL.

In its sample, this clone was seen once. This sequence joins TRBV5-1 and TRBJ1-2; D may be TRBD1 (6 bases). The germline gives CDR1 SGHRS, CDR2 YFSETQ. The CDR3 consists of 15 residues. The V and J ends lost 2 bases and 4 bases respectively, with 15 bases between them. DNA for the CDR3: TGCGCCAGCAGCTTCGGCGGGGGCGCTGGCTATGGCTACACCTTC. Translated: CASSFGGGAGYGYTF.

The V and J genes are TRBV10-3 and TRBJ1-1; no firm D call. This CDR3 contains 14 residues. The V gene's germline CDR1 is ENHRY and CDR2 SYGVKD. The germline V and J ends were trimmed by 3 bases and 3 bases, with 11 bases remaining between them. In DNA, the CDR3 is TGTGCCATCAGTGACCGAGGACGGTACACTGAAGCTTTCTTT. Residues: CAISDRGRYTEAFF.

CDR3 coding DNA: TGTGCCAGCAGCCGGGACCTGGCAGATACGCAGTATTTT. Amino acid sequence: CASSRDLADTQYF. The chain links TRBV5-4 to TRBJ2-3, with D perhaps being TRBD1 or TRBD2 (5 bases each). There are 13 residues in the CDR3. From germline, CDR1 is SGHNT and CDR2 YYREEE (reference sequence). Trimming took 4 bases from V and 4 from J, leaving 10 bases between them.

This clone turned up a few times. The chain employs TRBV10-3 and TRBJ1-4; D is uncertain. The CDR3 consists of 12 residues. In germline, CDR1 is ENHRY, CDR2 SYGVKD. V was clipped by 3 bases and J by 4 bases, with 3 bases between them. The CDR3: CAISELNEKLFF. In DNA, the CDR3 is TGTGCCATCAGTGAACTTAATGAAAAACTGTTTTTT.

The chain has TRBV19 and TRBJ2-6; D is unresolved. CDR1 and CDR2 from the germline V gene are LNHDA and SQIVND (reference sequence). This CDR3 region has 14 residues. The V end was cut by 3 bases, the J end by 1 base, with 4 bases between. CDR3 sequence: CASSIQSGANVLTF. As DNA, the CDR3 is TGTGCCAGTAGTATTCAGTCTGGGGCCAACGTCCTGACTTTC.

V and J are TRBV7-2 and TRBJ2-1; 8 bases fit TRBD2. Germline loops: CDR1 SGHTA, CDR2 FQGNSA. V shed 2 bases and J 0 bases; nucleotides not matched to a gene: 3. The CDR3 has 16 residues. The CDR3 here is CASSLSSGSSYNEQFF. In DNA form, the CDR3 reads TGTGCCAGCAGCTTATCCAGCGGGAGCTCCTACAATGAGCAGTTCTTC.

The V and J genes are TRBV19 and TRBJ2-1, with D perhaps matching TRBD1 or TRBD2 (5 bases each). CDR1 is LNHDA and CDR2 is SQIVND in the germline V gene (reference sequence). V lost 10 bases and J lost 1, with 8 bases in between. The CDR3 totals 12 residues. Here the CDR3 DNA reads TGTGCCATTGGGGGATCCTACAATGAGCAGTTCTTC. As protein: CAIGGSYNEQFF.

The gene calls are TRBV6-6 and TRBJ2-7; 7 bases line up with TRBD1. The germline CDR1 and CDR2 sequences are MNHNY and SVGAGI (reference sequence). This CDR3 has 13 amino acids. J gave up 0 bases and V 7 bases, and 3 bases lay outside the gene matches. This chain's CDR3 is CASTRDSSYEQYF. The CDR3 region has the DNA TGTGCCAGCACTCGGGACAGCTCCTACGAGCAGTACTTC.

The chain links TRBV28 to TRBJ2-5; D remains unclear. Looked up from germline, CDR1 is MDHEN and CDR2 is SYDVKM. V was pared by 3 bases and J by 4 bases, with 21 bases between. The CDR3 covers 17 residues. The CDR3 region is CASSFDDWPSPRETQYF. CDR3 bases: TGTGCCAGCAGTTTTGACGACTGGCCATCACCGCGAGAGACCCAGTACTTC.

This clone was counted a few times. The V gene is TRBV23-1, the J gene TRBJ1-1; D is possibly TRBD1 (6 bases). TRBV23-1 is sorted into the ORF group, with uncertain function. The CDR3 length is 15 residues. Trimming cost V 3 bases and J 1 base, with 12 bases left between them. Written as DNA, the CDR3 is TGCGCCAGCAGTCATTCGGGGGGGGCGAACACTGAAGCTTTCTTT. Its translation is CASSHSGGANTEAFF.

This chain links TRBV28 with TRBJ1-2; 11 bases line up with TRBD1. The CDR3 sequence is 16 residues long. The germline CDR1 and CDR2 sequences are MDHEN and SYDVKM. Germline trimming cut 5 bases from V and 0 bases from J; bases unmatched to any gene: 5. DNA for the CDR3: TGTGCCAGCAGTACAGGACAGGGGGCGGCTAACTATGGCTACACCTTC. Translated, it gives CASSTGQGAANYGYTF.

The chain employs TRBV9 and TRBJ2-1; 11 bases fit TRBD2. With 0 bases clipped from V and 5 bases from J, the junction kept 13 bases outside the gene matches. The germline V gene encodes CDR1 SGDLS and CDR2 YYNGEE. CDR3 length: 19 residues. The DNA for the CDR3 is TGTGCCAGCAGCGTAGGGGTAACTAGCGGGAGCTTCCCGAACAATGAGCAGTTCTTC. Amino acids: CASSVGVTSGSFPNNEQFF.

V usage is TRBV7-2 and J usage is TRBJ2-7, with no clear D. The CDR3 contains 14 residues. Germline V lookup: CDR1 SGHTA, CDR2 FQGNSA. With 1 base removed from V and 3 bases from J, the gap between germline ends came to 10 bases. CDR3 residues: CASSLGLGYYEQYF. In DNA form, the CDR3 reads TGTGCCAGCAGCTTAGGCCTCGGTTACTACGAGCAGTACTTC.

The chain employs TRBV10-3 and TRBJ2-1; TRBD2 agrees at 7 bases. This CDR3 contains 12 residues. Germline V gene data show CDR1 as ENHRY and CDR2 as SYGVKD. Trimming took 4 bases from V and 13 from J; bases not matched to a gene: 7. Here the CDR3 DNA reads TGTGCCATCAGTGTGAGCGGGAAGGAACAGTTCTTC. Translated, it gives CAISVSGKEQFF.

CDR3 DNA sequence: TGTGCCAGCAGCCCTTACGTCCAAGAGACCCAGTACTTC. Translating it yields CASSPYVQETQYF. The chain employs TRBV16 and TRBJ2-5; no reliable D call. The germline V gene has CDR1 KGHSY and CDR2 FQNENV. Trimming removed 4 bases at V and 1 base at J, with 7 bases between. The CDR3 has 13 amino acids.

This rearrangement joins TRBV9 to TRBJ2-1; TRBD1 aligns across 9 bases. The germline V gene has CDR1 SGDLS and CDR2 YYNGEE. This CDR3 has 15 residues. The V gene end was trimmed by 5 bases and the J gene end by 3 bases; junction bases not matched to a gene: 6. CDR3 nucleotide sequence: TGTGCCAGCAGTATGGGACAGGGTAGCTACAATGAGCAGTTCTTC. Translated: CASSMGQGSYNEQFF.

The chain is built from TRBV30 and TRBJ2-1, with D possibly TRBD2 on 5 matching bases. Looked up from germline, CDR1 is GTSNPN and CDR2 is SVGIG (reference sequence). The V end was cut by 1 base, the J end by 14 bases, with 12 bases between. There are 11 residues in the CDR3. The CDR3 DNA reads TGTGCCTGGAGTGGAGGGCCCCAGGAGTTCTTC. This sequence encodes CAWSGGPQEFF.

This chain connects TRBV9 to TRBJ1-1; 7 bases line up with TRBD1. V was clipped by 0 bases and J by 0 bases; unmatched bases: 5. The CDR3 runs 16 residues. Germline values: CDR1 SGDLS, CDR2 YYNGEE. CDR3 in DNA: TGTGCCAGCAGCGTAGGGACAGGCACGATGAACACTGAAGCTTTCTTT. Amino acids: CASSVGTGTMNTEAFF.

The chain has TRBV5-4 and TRBJ2-7; TRBD2 aligns across 9 bases. Germline CDR1 SGHNT, CDR2 YYREEE (reference sequence). V trimming: 3 bases; J trimming: 3 bases; junction bases outside the gene matches: 7. The CDR3 runs 15 residues. Written as DNA, the CDR3 is TGTGCCAGCAGCTGGCTAGCGGGATCATACTACGAGCAGTACTTC. Protein: CASSWLAGSYYEQYF.

This rearrangement joins TRBV6-5 to TRBJ2-7; D is ambiguous. There are 14 residues in the CDR3. Germline-derived CDR1 and CDR2 are MNHEY and SVGAGI. V dropped 2 bases and J dropped 2 bases, with 10 bases sitting between them. The CDR3 is CASSYGMTPYEQYF. Written as DNA, the CDR3 is TGTGCCAGCAGTTACGGGATGACCCCCTACGAGCAGTACTTC.

The chain is built from TRBV28 and TRBJ2-6, with D unresolved. The CDR3 covers 16 residues. The germline V gene has CDR1 MDHEN and CDR2 SYDVKM. The germline V and J ends were trimmed by 6 bases and 0 bases, with 12 bases remaining between them. CDR3 nucleotides: TGTGCCAGCAGCTCCCCGGCGACCTCTGGGGCCAACGTCCTGACTTTC. It is translated as CASSSPATSGANVLTF.

The gene calls are TRBV19 and TRBJ1-5; 7 bases match TRBD1. Germline V gene sequence: CDR1 LNHDA, CDR2 SQIVND (reference sequence). This CDR3 has 15 amino acids. V was pared by 5 bases and J by 5 bases, with 9 bases of the junction left unmatched. CDR3 DNA sequence: TGTGCCAGTAGTGAGACAGGGAACGTGTATCAGCCCCAGCATTTT. Protein sequence: CASSETGNVYQPQHF.

V usage is TRBV7-2 and J usage is TRBJ2-1, with a weak D call TRBD2 (6 bases). Trimming cost V 2 bases and J 1 base, with 15 bases left between them. The germline gives CDR1 SGHTA, CDR2 FQGNSA. The CDR3 has 17 amino acids. DNA for the CDR3: TGTGCCAGCAGCTTATCCCCTCGGACTAATTCCTACAATGAGCAGTTCTTC. This codes for CASSLSPRTNSYNEQFF. Drawing the rest from reference TRBV7-2 and TRBJ2-1, the complete variable domain is GAGVSQSPSNKVTEKGKDVELRCDPISGHTALYWYRQSLGQGLEFLIYFQGNSAPDKSGLPSDRFSAERTGGSVSTLTIQRTQQEDSAVYLCASSLSPRTNSYNEQFFGPGTRLTVL.

This chain uses TRBV19 with TRBJ1-3; tentatively, D is TRBD1 (5 bases). Germline CDR1 is LNHDA and CDR2 is SQIVND (reference sequence). The V end was cut by 7 bases, the J end by 0 bases, with 13 bases between. The CDR3 is 15 amino acids. CDR3 sequence: CASTDRGFSGNTIYF. DNA for the CDR3: TGTGCCAGTACCGATCGGGGCTTCTCTGGAAACACCATATATTTT.

The chain carries TRBV7-9 and TRBJ2-3, with TRBD2 matching 9 bases. Germline trimming cut 3 bases from V and 4 bases from J; bases unmatched to any gene: 2. CDR1 is SEHNR, CDR2 FQNEAQ, per germline (reference sequence). This CDR3 is built from 14 residues. In DNA form, the CDR3 reads TGTGCCAGCAGCTTGGCGGGAGGGGCAGATACGCAGTATTTT. Protein: CASSLAGGADTQYF.

The rearrangement uses TRBV19 and TRBJ2-7; D is tentatively TRBD1 or TRBD2 (5 bases each). V shed 3 bases and J shed 7 bases, with 10 bases lying between them. In germline, CDR1 is LNHDA, CDR2 SQIVND (reference sequence). The CDR3 length is 12 residues. Here the CDR3 DNA reads TGTGCCAGTAGTATCGATTGGGGGGAGCAGTACTTC. Translating gives CASSIDWGEQYF.

This clone was found a few times. The chain uses TRBV7-3 and TRBJ2-3; 7 positions match TRBD1. Germline CDR1 SGHTA, CDR2 FQGTGA. V dropped 3 bases and J dropped 2; count of bases not matched to a gene: 5. This CDR3 region has 15 residues. CDR3: CASSLTGTYTDTQYF. The CDR3 nucleotides read TGTGCCAGCAGCTTGACAGGGACCTACACAGATACGCAGTATTTT.

The rearrangement uses TRBV15 and TRBJ1-2, with a possible D match to TRBD1 (6 bases). This CDR3 is built from 16 residues. The V gene lost 5 bases and the J gene lost 3 bases, with 19 bases spanning the gap. The germline CDR1 and CDR2 sequences are LNHNV and YYDKDF (reference sequence). CDR3 in amino acids: CATSFGGWLMDYGYTF. CDR3 nucleotides: TGTGCCACCAGCTTTGGGGGCTGGTTGATGGACTATGGCTACACCTTC. Combining the CDR3 with reference TRBV15 and TRBJ1-2 gives the whole variable domain DAMVIQNPRYQVTQFGKPVTLSCSQTLNHNVMYWYQQKSSQAPKLLFHYYDKDFNNEADTPDNFQSRRPNTSFCFLDIRSPGLGDTAMYLCATSFGGWLMDYGYTFGSGTRLTVV.